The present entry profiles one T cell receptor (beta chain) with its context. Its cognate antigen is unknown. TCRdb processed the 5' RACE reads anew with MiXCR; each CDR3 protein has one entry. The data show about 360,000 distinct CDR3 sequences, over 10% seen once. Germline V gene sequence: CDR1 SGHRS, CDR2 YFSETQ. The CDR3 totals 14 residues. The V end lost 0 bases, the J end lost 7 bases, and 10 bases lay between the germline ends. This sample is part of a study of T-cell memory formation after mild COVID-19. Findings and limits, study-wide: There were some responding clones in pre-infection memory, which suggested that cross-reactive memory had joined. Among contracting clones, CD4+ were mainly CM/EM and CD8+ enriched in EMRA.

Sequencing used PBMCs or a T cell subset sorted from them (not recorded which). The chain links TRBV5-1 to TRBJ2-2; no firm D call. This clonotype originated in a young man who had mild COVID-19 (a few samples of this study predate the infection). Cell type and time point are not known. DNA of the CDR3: TGCGCCAGCAGCTTGGTCTCCTACGGCGGGGAGCTGTTTTTT. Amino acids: CASSLVSYGGELFF.